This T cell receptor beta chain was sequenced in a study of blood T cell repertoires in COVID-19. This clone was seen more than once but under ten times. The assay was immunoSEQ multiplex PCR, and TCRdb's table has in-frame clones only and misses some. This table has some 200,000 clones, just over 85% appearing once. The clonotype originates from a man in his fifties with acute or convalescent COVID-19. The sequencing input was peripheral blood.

The CDR3, as DNA: TGTGCCAGCAGTGAAAACAGAAACACCATATATTTT. Its translation is CASSENRNTIYF. V is TRBV25-1 and J is TRBJ1-3; D unresolved. Germline-derived CDR1 and CDR2 are MGHDK and SYGVNS. This CDR3 region has 12 residues. The germline V and J ends were trimmed by 2 bases and 5 bases, with 4 bases remaining between them.